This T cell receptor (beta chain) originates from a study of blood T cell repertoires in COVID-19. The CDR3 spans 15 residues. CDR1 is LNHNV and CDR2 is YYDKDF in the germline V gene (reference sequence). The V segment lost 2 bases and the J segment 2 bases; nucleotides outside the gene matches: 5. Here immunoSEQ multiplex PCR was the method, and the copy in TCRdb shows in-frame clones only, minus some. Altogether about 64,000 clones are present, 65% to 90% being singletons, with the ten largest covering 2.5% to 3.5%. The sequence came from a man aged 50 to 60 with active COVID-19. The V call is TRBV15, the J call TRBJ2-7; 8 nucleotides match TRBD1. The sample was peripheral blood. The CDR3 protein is CATSRSGQAAYEQYF. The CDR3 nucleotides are TGTGCCACCAGCAGATCGGGACAGGCCGCCTACGAGCAGTACTTC.